These 27 T cell receptor beta chains came from one sample sequenced in a study of T cells in Graves' hyperthyroidism and ophthalmopathy. RNA transcripts yielded amplified TCR beta CDR3 regions. The HTBI primer set drove a first-round RT-PCR of the TCR CDR3. TCRdb passed the multiplex PCR reads through MiXCR, listing each CDR3 protein once. The table includes a few hundred thousand distinct CDR3 sequences, roughly 15% detected once. The source material was blood. These TCRs come from a woman aged 55-75 years with Graves' ophthalmopathy.

This clonotype has just a few counts. This chain joins TRBV12-3 or TRBV12-4 and TRBJ2-7; TRBD1 aligns across 12 bases. The CDR3 totals 17 residues. Germline trimming cut 4 bases from V and 5 bases from J; bases unmatched to any gene: 12. CDR3: CASSSSYPGQGADEQYF. CDR3 DNA sequence: TGTGCCAGCAGTTCGAGCTACCCGGGACAGGGGGCCGACGAGCAGTACTTC.

This clonotype was recorded many times. This chain uses TRBV30 with TRBJ2-7; maybe TRBD2 (6 bases). CDR1 and CDR2 from the germline V gene are GTSNPN and SVGIG (reference sequence). Trimming removed 0 bases at V and 7 bases at J, with 13 bases between. There are 13 residues in the CDR3. The CDR3 DNA sequence: TGTGCCTGGAGTGTACGGTCGGCGGGGGAGCAGTACTTC. This gives the protein CAWSVRSAGEQYF.

This clonotype was recorded at least ten times. The chain combines TRBV6-6 with TRBJ1-5; maybe TRBD1 (5 bases). V was cut by 0 bases and J by 4 bases, with 7 bases left in between. The CDR3 consists of 14 residues. In germline, CDR1 is MNHNY, CDR2 SVGAGI (reference sequence). CDR3: CASSYSRTNQPQHF. CDR3 bases: TGTGCCAGCAGTTACTCGAGGACAAATCAGCCCCAGCATTTT.

This clonotype appeared many times. V and J are TRBV3-1 and TRBJ2-1; 7 bases are a match to TRBD2. Trimming removed 3 bases from V and 5 bases from J; junction bases left unmatched: 7. Germline values: CDR1 LGHDT, CDR2 YNNKEL (reference sequence). The CDR3 is made up of 15 amino acids. In DNA form, the CDR3 reads TGTGCCAGCAGCCAGTCCCGGGGGGAGCACAATGAGCAGTTCTTC. Its translation is CASSQSRGEHNEQFF.

This clonotype has only one observation. V usage is TRBV20-1 and J usage is TRBJ2-7, with 9 bases that match TRBD1. This CDR3 has 12 amino acids. CDR1 and CDR2 from the germline V gene are DFQATT and SNEGSKA (reference sequence). Losses at the gene ends were 5 bases for V and 4 bases for J; bases not matched to a gene: 3. The CDR3 DNA reads TGCAGTGCTGGGGACAGGGAGTACGAGCAGTACTTC. It yields the protein CSAGDREYEQYF.

This sequence joins TRBV20-1 and TRBJ1-4, with unresolved D. V was shortened by 2 bases and J by 8 bases, with 9 bases between the two germline ends. The CDR3 totals 12 residues. Germline V gene sequence: CDR1 DFQATT, CDR2 SNEGSKA (reference sequence). The CDR3 DNA sequence: TGCAGTGCTAGAACCCCACCCGAAAAACTGTTTTTT. Amino acids: CSARTPPEKLFF.

This clonotype has a count of ten or more. This CDR3 reads CSARVAGWDKTYEQYF. The CDR3 DNA sequence: TGCAGTGCTAGAGTAGCGGGGTGGGACAAGACCTACGAGCAGTACTTC. This chain links TRBV20-1 with TRBJ2-7; TRBD2 agrees at 8 bases. Per germline, CDR1 DFQATT and CDR2 SNEGSKA (reference sequence). The CDR3 is 16 residues long. V shed 1 base and J 2 bases; nucleotides not matched to a gene: 10.

This chain joins TRBV5-1 and TRBJ1-1; weak D call: TRBD1 (5 bases). The CDR3 has 15 residues. V lost 0 bases and J 5 bases, leaving 14 bases between the germline ends. In germline, CDR1 is SGHRS, CDR2 YFSETQ. This CDR3 is CASSLEVREETEAFF. Written as DNA, the CDR3 is TGCGCCAGCAGCTTGGAGGTCAGGGAGGAGACTGAAGCTTTCTTT.

This clonotype showed up many times. The V gene is TRBV30, the J gene TRBJ2-1; D could derive from TRBD1 or TRBD2 (6 bases each). The V end lost 5 bases, the J end lost 5 bases, and 16 bases lay between the germline ends. The CDR3 has 14 amino acids. Germline values: CDR1 GTSNPN, CDR2 SVGIG (reference sequence). The CDR3, as DNA: TGTGCCTGGGTCCAGGGGAGGCGGGACAATGAGCAGTTCTTC. It yields the protein CAWVQGRRDNEQFF.

This clonotype was seen repeatedly, ten times or more. The V call is TRBV2, the J call TRBJ2-7, with TRBD1 as a possible D gene (6 bases). The ends were cut back, 2 bases at V and 2 bases at J, with 13 bases in the middle. The CDR3 is made up of 15 amino acids. Germline CDR1 and CDR2: SNHLY and FYNNEI. For the CDR3, the DNA is TGTGCCAGCAGTGAAAGGGGATGGGGGCCCTACGAGCAGTACTTC. Its translation: CASSERGWGPYEQYF.

This clonotype turned up a few times. The rearrangement joins TRBV7-9 to TRBJ2-2, with TRBD1 matching over 7 bases. The CDR3 consists of 15 residues. Trimming cost V 4 bases and J 3 bases; bases outside gene matches: 5. Per germline, CDR1 SEHNR and CDR2 FQNEAQ (reference sequence). The CDR3 coding sequence is TGTGCCAGCAGCTCTCCGGGACAGTACACCGGGGAGCTGTTTTTT. It yields the protein CASSSPGQYTGELFF.

The chain is built from TRBV11-2 and TRBJ1-2; 8 bases match TRBD1. This CDR3 has 14 residues. Germline assignment: CDR1 SGHAT and CDR2 FQNNGV. J was trimmed by 4 bases and V by 6 bases; bases with no gene match: 7. The CDR3 coding sequence is TGTGCCAGCAGTAGACAGGGGTCCCCCTATGGCTACACCTTC. It yields the protein CASSRQGSPYGYTF.

V usage is TRBV5-1 and J usage is TRBJ2-7; 14 bases are a match to TRBD2. The germline V gene encodes CDR1 SGHRS and CDR2 YFSETQ. The CDR3 loop spans 18 amino acids. Trimming took 4 bases from V and 2 from J; bases not matched to a gene: 11. Written as DNA, the CDR3 is TGCGCCAGCAGCCTGCGGGGACAGGGACTAGCGGGAGCCTACGAGCAGTACTTC. This codes for CASSLRGQGLAGAYEQYF. Drawing the rest from reference TRBV5-1 and TRBJ2-7, the complete variable domain is KAGVTQTPRYLIKTRGQQVTLSCSPISGHRSVSWYQQTPGQGLQFLFEYFSETQRNKGNFPGRFSGRQFSNSRSEMNVSTLELGDSALYLCASSLRGQGLAGAYEQYFGPGTRLTVT.

J is TRBJ1-3 and V is TRBV28, with 8 bases matching TRBD1. Germline V gene lookup returns CDR1 MDHEN and CDR2 SYDVKM. This CDR3 has 16 amino acids. The ends lost 2 bases at V and 3 bases at J; junction bases unmatched: 6. CDR3 coding DNA: TGTGCCAGCAGTTTAGCGCTAGGACAGGGTGGAAACACCATATATTTT. Encoded protein: CASSLALGQGGNTIYF.

The chain employs TRBV29-1 and TRBJ2-7, with 10 bases matching TRBD1. Germline CDR1 SQVTM, CDR2 ANQGSEA. The CDR3 has 15 residues. With 3 bases clipped from V and 5 bases from J, the junction kept 10 bases outside the gene matches. The DNA of the CDR3 is TGCAGCGTTGAGTTGATGGACAGGGGGTCCCACGAGCAGTACTTC. Protein product: CSVELMDRGSHEQYF.

As for this clonotype: Since a much larger clone is just one base distant, this may be a read error. The chain recombines TRBV5-4 with TRBJ1-1; D perhaps matches TRBD1 (6 bases). Germline loops: CDR1 SGHNT, CDR2 YYREEE (reference sequence). The CDR3 has 12 residues. The CDR3 is CASSAGDTEASF. CDR3 DNA: TGTGCCAGCAGCGCTGGGGACACTGAAGCTTCCTTT. The complete variable domain, with remaining parts taken from reference TRBV5-4 and TRBJ1-1, reads ETGVTQSPTHLIKTRGQQVTLRCSSQSGHNTVSWYQQALGQGPQFIFQYYREEENGRGNFPPRFSGLQFPNYSSELNVNALELDDSALYLCASSAGDTEASFGQGTRLTVV.

This clonotype has a count of ten or more. The chain joins TRBV28 to TRBJ2-5, with 9 bases matching TRBD2. Germline V gene data show CDR1 as MDHEN and CDR2 as SYDVKM. The CDR3 length is 16 residues. Germline trimming cut 7 bases from V and 5 bases from J; bases unmatched to any gene: 14. CDR3 protein: CASNPAGGGWRETQYF. The CDR3, as DNA: TGTGCCAGCAACCCCGCGGGGGGGGGTTGGCGTGAGACCCAGTACTTC.

This clonotype was observed a few times. The rearrangement joins TRBV28 to TRBJ1-6, with D unresolved. Trimming removed 2 bases at V and 14 bases at J, with 16 bases between. Looked up from germline, CDR1 is MDHEN and CDR2 is SYDVKM. This CDR3 contains 14 residues. CDR3 nucleotides: TGTGCCAGCAGTTTACCCCCCGGAGGTCCGTCCCTCCACTTT. It is translated as CASSLPPGGPSLHF.

At least ten counts were recorded for this clonotype. Mismatch with germline at one junction end may stem from a read error. This chain's CDR3 is CASSEKGNSHEQYF. CDR3 nucleotide sequence: TGTGCCAGCAGTGAAAAGGGGAACTCCCACGAGCAGTACTTC. The J gene is TRBJ2-7, the V gene TRBV6-1, with TRBD1 as a possible D gene (5 bases). CDR1 and CDR2 (germline): MNHNS, SASEGT. This CDR3 has 14 amino acids.

This clonotype was recorded at least ten times. This chain links TRBV6-1 with TRBJ2-3; 7 bases are shared with TRBD2. In germline, CDR1 is MNHNS, CDR2 SASEGT. This CDR3 is built from 14 residues. V lost 4 bases and J lost 2; bases outside the gene matches: 3. CDR3 in amino acids: CASSALAATDTQYF. CDR3 bases: TGTGCCAGCAGTGCCCTAGCGGCCACAGATACGCAGTATTTT.

J is TRBJ2-7 and V is TRBV25-1, with 7 bases aligning to TRBD2. Looked up from germline, CDR1 is MGHDK and CDR2 is SYGVNS. The CDR3 covers 16 residues. J gave up 2 bases and V 5 bases, and 12 bases lay outside the gene matches. CDR3 loop: CASSPLSGQTPYEQYF. The CDR3, as DNA: TGTGCCAGCAGTCCACTTAGCGGGCAGACCCCCTACGAGCAGTACTTC.

This clonotype was recorded at least ten times. The gene calls are TRBV20-1 and TRBJ2-7; 9 bases match TRBD1. The CDR3 loop spans 12 amino acids. The germline V gene encodes CDR1 DFQATT and CDR2 SNEGSKA (reference sequence). After removal of 6 bases from V and 7 bases from J, the junction contained 7 bases not matched to a gene. The CDR3 spells CSAGQGIWEQYF. CDR3 in DNA: TGCAGTGCGGGACAGGGTATTTGGGAGCAGTACTTC.

The sample holds many counts of this clonotype. The genes are TRBV5-1 and TRBJ2-1, with D perhaps TRBD1 or TRBD2 (6 bases each). CDR1 and CDR2 from the germline V gene are SGHRS and YFSETQ. The V gene lost 4 bases and the J gene lost 0 bases, with 11 bases spanning the gap. The CDR3 is made up of 15 amino acids. Here the CDR3 DNA reads TGCGCCAGCAGCGCGGGACAAAGCTCCTACAATGAGCAGTTCTTC. Its protein is CASSAGQSSYNEQFF.

This clonotype was detected ten times or more. This rearrangement joins TRBV5-1 to TRBJ2-1, with 9 nucleotides matching TRBD1. CDR1 is SGHRS, CDR2 YFSETQ, per germline. The CDR3 sequence is 15 residues long. Germline trimming cut 4 bases from V and 7 bases from J; bases unmatched to any gene: 9. The CDR3 sequence is CASSTTGGMINEQFF. The DNA of the CDR3 is TGCGCCAGCAGCACGACAGGGGGTATGATAAATGAGCAGTTCTTC.

This clonotype appeared a few times. V and J are TRBV29-1 and TRBJ1-2; 8 positions agree with TRBD1. V was clipped by 5 bases and J by 7 bases; unmatched bases: 9. Germline V lookup: CDR1 SQVTM, CDR2 ANQGSEA. The CDR3 runs 13 residues. The CDR3: CSVPDRTGLGYTF. The DNA of the CDR3 is TGCAGCGTTCCTGACCGGACAGGGCTTGGCTACACCTTC.

The sample holds many counts of this clonotype. The chain carries TRBV28 and TRBJ2-3; D is possibly TRBD2 (7 bases). CDR3 size: 16 residues. Germline V gene sequence: CDR1 MDHEN, CDR2 SYDVKM. V lost 2 bases and J 6 bases, leaving 18 bases between the germline ends. CDR3 amino acids: CASSLRVGGRWDTQYF. The DNA for the CDR3 is TGTGCCAGCAGTTTACGCGTCGGGGGGCGATGGGATACGCAGTATTTT.

This clonotype was counted only a few times. This chain uses TRBV7-8 with TRBJ2-3, with 7 bases that match TRBD1. V trimming: 4 bases; J trimming: 9 bases; junction bases outside the gene matches: 4. The germline V gene has CDR1 SGHVS and CDR2 FQNEAQ. The CDR3 has 12 amino acids. CDR3 nucleotides: TGTGCCAGCAGCTCAGACAGGGCCACGCAGTATTTT. It encodes CASSSDRATQYF.